This T cell receptor beta chain was sequenced for a study of shared clonotypes between healthy human individuals. General study points: Shared clonotypes across all four donors exceeded non-shared ones in generation probability. In four donors, approximately 5% of naive CD4 clonotypes appeared in common.

The V gene's germline CDR1 is SGHTA and CDR2 FQGNSA. This CDR3 comprises 13 residues. V gave up 4 bases and J gave up 5 bases, with 10 bases separating them. Within Nashville, Tennessee resided all donors, each a Caucasian adult. About this clone: Its antigen is unidentified.

Execution of the assay was at deep level. Assay: immunoSEQ multiplex PCR; the TCRdb copy retains only in-frame clones and omits some. The data hold 2 million to 3 million clones, with 85% to 95% observed a single time. The rearrangement uses TRBV7-2 and TRBJ2-3; a possible D gene is TRBD1 (5 bases). The TCR comes from a man aged 18 to 29 in good health. Sample: naive CD4+ T cells sorted from blood. As to subset: CD45RA+ positively selected. This CDR3 is CASSWLGRDTQYF. Here the CDR3 DNA reads TGTGCCAGCAGCTGGCTGGGGCGAGATACGCAGTATTTT.